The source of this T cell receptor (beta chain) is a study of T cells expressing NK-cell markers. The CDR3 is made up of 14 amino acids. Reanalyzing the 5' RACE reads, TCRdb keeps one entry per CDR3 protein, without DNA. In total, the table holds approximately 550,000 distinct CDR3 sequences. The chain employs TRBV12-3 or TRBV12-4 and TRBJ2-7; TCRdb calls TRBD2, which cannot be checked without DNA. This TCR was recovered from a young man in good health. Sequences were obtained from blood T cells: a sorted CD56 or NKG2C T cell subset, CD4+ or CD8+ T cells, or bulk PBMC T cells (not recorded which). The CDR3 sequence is CASSPTSGRGEQYF.